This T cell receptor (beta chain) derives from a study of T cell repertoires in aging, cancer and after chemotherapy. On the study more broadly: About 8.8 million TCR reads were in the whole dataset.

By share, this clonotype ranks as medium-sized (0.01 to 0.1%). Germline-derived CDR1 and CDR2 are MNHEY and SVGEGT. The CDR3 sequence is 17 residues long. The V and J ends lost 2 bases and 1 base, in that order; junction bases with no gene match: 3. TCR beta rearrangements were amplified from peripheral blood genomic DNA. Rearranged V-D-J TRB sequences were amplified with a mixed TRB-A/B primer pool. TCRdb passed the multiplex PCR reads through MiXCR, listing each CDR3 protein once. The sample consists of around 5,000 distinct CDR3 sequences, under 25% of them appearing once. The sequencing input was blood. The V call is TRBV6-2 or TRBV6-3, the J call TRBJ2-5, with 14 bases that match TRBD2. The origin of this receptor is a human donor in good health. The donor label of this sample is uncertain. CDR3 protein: CASSYGLAGGGQETQYF. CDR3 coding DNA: TGTGCCAGCAGTTACGGACTAGCGGGAGGAGGCCAAGAGACCCAGTACTTC.